This is a list of T cell receptor beta chains from one sample in a study of OX40 agonist ivuxolimab in advanced cancers. Clones were read by immunoSEQ multiplex PCR, and TCRdb kept only the in-frame ones, dropping some. The table includes 100,000 or so clones, about 96% detected once. Sample: CD4+ or CD8+ T cells sorted from blood, taken in a trial of the OX40 agonist ivuxolimab. These receptors were obtained from an adult with an advanced solid tumor such as melanoma, head and neck, liver or kidney cancer. Each CDR3 is given with its conserved first and last residue. The D gene is left open where the match is weak. Clone size is stated in some rows and not others, as once, few, many or a class when expanded.

d_call: -
v_call: TRBV30
clone_size: -
j_call: TRBJ2-4
cdr3_nt: TGTGCCTGGAAGGGATTTGACATTCAGTACTTC
cdr3_aa: CAWKGFDIQYF

d_call: -
v_call: TRBV2
clone_size: -
j_call: TRBJ1-2
cdr3_nt: TGTGCCAGCAGTGACGGGCGGTTCTATGGCTACACCTTC
cdr3_aa: CASSDGRFYGYTF

d_call: -
v_call: TRBV6-6
clone_size: -
j_call: TRBJ1-3
cdr3_nt: TGTGCCAGCAGCCAGAGTCAAGCGGGTGGAAACACCATATATTTT
cdr3_aa: CASSQSQAGGNTIYF

d_call: -
v_call: TRBV7-6
clone_size: once
j_call: TRBJ1-4
cdr3_nt: TGTGCCAGCAGCTTAGAGGGCAGGGGTCGAGAAAAACTGTTTTTT
cdr3_aa: CASSLEGRGREKLFF

d_call: TRBD1
v_call: TRBV29-1
clone_size: -
j_call: TRBJ2-7
cdr3_nt: TGCAGCGTGCCCACAGGGACAGGGGGCTTCCACGAGCAGTACTTC
cdr3_aa: CSVPTGTGGFHEQYF

d_call: -
v_call: TRBV5-4
clone_size: -
j_call: TRBJ2-7
cdr3_nt: TGTGCCAGCAGCCCGGGGGTGGGCTCCTACGAGCAGTACTTC
cdr3_aa: CASSPGVGSYEQYF

d_call: -
v_call: TRBV27
clone_size: -
j_call: TRBJ2-7
cdr3_nt: TGTGCCAGCAGTCCAGGGGGGGCGATAAACGAGCAGTACTTC
cdr3_aa: CASSPGGAINEQYF

d_call: TRBD1
v_call: TRBV5-6
clone_size: -
j_call: TRBJ1-1
cdr3_nt: TGTGCCAGCAGCTGGGGACAGGGGAAAACTGAAGCTTTCTTT
cdr3_aa: CASSWGQGKTEAFF

d_call: -
v_call: TRBV6-4
clone_size: -
j_call: TRBJ2-7
cdr3_nt: TGTGCCAGCAGCCCGGAGTCGGGCTACGAGCAGTACTTC
cdr3_aa: CASSPESGYEQYF

d_call: -
v_call: TRBV28
clone_size: -
j_call: TRBJ2-3
cdr3_nt: TGTGCCAGCACCCCATTAGCCGCATCAGATACGCAGTATTTT
cdr3_aa: CASTPLAASDTQYF

d_call: -
v_call: TRBV9
clone_size: -
j_call: TRBJ2-2
cdr3_nt: TGTGCCAGCAGCGTAGGGGGCACCGGGGAGCTGTTTTTT
cdr3_aa: CASSVGGTGELFF

d_call: -
v_call: TRBV7-6
clone_size: -
j_call: TRBJ2-5
cdr3_nt: TGTGCCAGCAGAGGGCCGCAAGAGACCCAGTACTTC
cdr3_aa: CASRGPQETQYF

d_call: -
v_call: TRBV5-6
clone_size: -
j_call: TRBJ2-7
cdr3_nt: TGTGCCAGCAGCTTTATACTACGCTCCTACGAGCAGTACTTC
cdr3_aa: CASSFILRSYEQYF

d_call: TRBD2
v_call: TRBV2
clone_size: -
j_call: TRBJ2-7
cdr3_nt: TGTGCCACCGTACCTACTAGCGGGCTCTCCTACGAGCAGTACTTC
cdr3_aa: CATVPTSGLSYEQYF

d_call: -
v_call: TRBV27
clone_size: -
j_call: TRBJ2-7
cdr3_nt: TGTGCCAGCAGTTTGACTGCTCCCTACGAGCAGTACTTC
cdr3_aa: CASSLTAPYEQYF

d_call: -
v_call: TRBV4-1
clone_size: once
j_call: TRBJ2-7
cdr3_nt: TGCGCCAGCAGCCAGGGGGACACCTACGAGCAGTACTTC
cdr3_aa: CASSQGDTYEQYF

d_call: TRBD1
v_call: TRBV27
clone_size: once
j_call: TRBJ1-2
cdr3_nt: TGTGCCAGCAGTTTATCGTTCGGGACAGGGGGTCTCTATGGCTACACCTTC
cdr3_aa: CASSLSFGTGGLYGYTF

d_call: -
v_call: TRBV2
clone_size: -
j_call: TRBJ2-7
cdr3_nt: TGTGCCAGCAGTGACCCTCCTCAGGTCGAGCAGTACTTC
cdr3_aa: CASSDPPQVEQYF

d_call: -
v_call: TRBV7-9
clone_size: -
j_call: TRBJ2-7
cdr3_nt: TGTGCCAGCAGCTTCGACGTTTACGAGCAGTACTTC
cdr3_aa: CASSFDVYEQYF

d_call: -
v_call: TRBV18
clone_size: -
j_call: TRBJ2-1
cdr3_nt: TGTGCCAGCTCACCACCGACGGGATTAACCTACAATGAGCAGTTCTTC
cdr3_aa: CASSPPTGLTYNEQFF

d_call: -
v_call: TRBV28
clone_size: -
j_call: TRBJ2-7
cdr3_nt: TGTGCCAGCAGCTTACCGAGGGGCAACGAGCAGTACTTC
cdr3_aa: CASSLPRGNEQYF

d_call: -
v_call: TRBV9
clone_size: -
j_call: TRBJ2-2
cdr3_nt: TGTGCCAGCAGTGAACCTGGGGCCGGGGAGCTGTTTTTT
cdr3_aa: CASSEPGAGELFF

d_call: -
v_call: TRBV28
clone_size: once
j_call: TRBJ2-6
cdr3_nt: TGTGCCAGCAGTTTTTTGCGAGGGCCTGGGGCCAACGTCCTGACTTTC
cdr3_aa: CASSFLRGPGANVLTF

d_call: -
v_call: TRBV28
clone_size: -
j_call: TRBJ1-2
cdr3_nt: TGTGCCAGCAGTTTTAGGCTCAACTATGGCTACACCTTC
cdr3_aa: CASSFRLNYGYTF

d_call: -
v_call: TRBV19
clone_size: -
j_call: TRBJ1-1
cdr3_nt: TGTGCCAGTAGTATGGTGGACGGGCCGACTTTCTTT
cdr3_aa: CASSMVDGPTFF

d_call: -
v_call: TRBV5-5
clone_size: -
j_call: TRBJ2-7
cdr3_nt: TGTGCCAGCAGCTTCGAGAGATACGAGCAGTACTTC
cdr3_aa: CASSFERYEQYF

d_call: -
v_call: TRBV28
clone_size: few
j_call: TRBJ2-7
cdr3_nt: TGTGCCAGCAGTTTAGTCTACGAGCAGTACTTC
cdr3_aa: CASSLVYEQYF

d_call: TRBD2
v_call: TRBV6-5
clone_size: -
j_call: TRBJ2-7
cdr3_nt: TGTGCCAGCAGCCTACTAGCGAGCTCCTACGAGCAGTACTTC
cdr3_aa: CASSLLASSYEQYF

d_call: -
v_call: TRBV7-2
clone_size: -
j_call: TRBJ2-1
cdr3_nt: TGTGCCAGCAGCCGATTCGGGGGAGGAAACAATGAGCAGTTCTTC
cdr3_aa: CASSRFGGGNNEQFF

d_call: -
v_call: TRBV27
clone_size: -
j_call: TRBJ1-5
cdr3_nt: TGTGCCAGCGGACCAGAGGCGACAATTGGTCAGCCCCAGCATTTT
cdr3_aa: CASGPEATIGQPQHF

d_call: -
v_call: TRBV4-1
clone_size: -
j_call: TRBJ2-6
cdr3_nt: TGCGCCAGCAGCCATTCTGACTCTGGGGCCAACGTCCTGACTTTC
cdr3_aa: CASSHSDSGANVLTF

d_call: -
v_call: TRBV7-9
clone_size: -
j_call: TRBJ1-4
cdr3_nt: TGTGCCAGCAGGACGATACAGGGTGATAGTACTGAAAAACTGTTTTTT
cdr3_aa: CASRTIQGDSTEKLFF

d_call: -
v_call: TRBV7-9
clone_size: once
j_call: TRBJ2-7
cdr3_nt: TGTGCCAGCAGCCCGATTCTACCAGACGAGCAGTACTTC
cdr3_aa: CASSPILPDEQYF

d_call: TRBD1
v_call: TRBV19
clone_size: -
j_call: TRBJ1-5
cdr3_nt: TGTGCCAGTAGTATCCAGGGGGCAGAACCCCAGCATTTT
cdr3_aa: CASSIQGAEPQHF

d_call: TRBD1
v_call: TRBV27
clone_size: -
j_call: TRBJ1-1
cdr3_nt: TGTGCCAGCACCGCTCTATCGGGACAGCTTGAAGCTTTCTTT
cdr3_aa: CASTALSGQLEAFF

d_call: -
v_call: TRBV14
clone_size: -
j_call: TRBJ1-1
cdr3_nt: TGTGCCAGCAGCCCCCACCGGGGGTCGGACGCTTTCTTT
cdr3_aa: CASSPHRGSDAFF

d_call: -
v_call: TRBV6-1
clone_size: -
j_call: TRBJ1-1
cdr3_nt: TGTGCCAGCAGTTGGGAGGAGAACACTGAAGCTTTCTTT
cdr3_aa: CASSWEENTEAFF

d_call: -
v_call: TRBV7-6
clone_size: few
j_call: TRBJ1-2
cdr3_nt: TGTGCCAGCAGCTTAGATGGTGTGGGGGGCTACACCTTC
cdr3_aa: CASSLDGVGGYTF

d_call: -
v_call: TRBV7-8
clone_size: -
j_call: TRBJ2-2
cdr3_nt: TGTGCCAGCAGCGCGAACACCGGGGAGCTGTTTTTT
cdr3_aa: CASSANTGELFF

d_call: -
v_call: TRBV4-3
clone_size: -
j_call: TRBJ1-1
cdr3_nt: TGCGCCAGCAGCCCCGACACGAACACTGAAGCTTTCTTT
cdr3_aa: CASSPDTNTEAFF

d_call: -
v_call: TRBV5-5
clone_size: -
j_call: TRBJ1-2
cdr3_nt: TGTGCCAGCAGGGTGGGAGGTGGCTACACCTTC
cdr3_aa: CASRVGGGYTF

d_call: TRBD2
v_call: TRBV4-3
clone_size: -
j_call: TRBJ2-7
cdr3_nt: TGCGCCAGCAGCCAAGATCTGAGGACTAGCAACCCCTACGAGCAGTACTTC
cdr3_aa: CASSQDLRTSNPYEQYF

d_call: TRBD1
v_call: TRBV7-9
clone_size: -
j_call: TRBJ1-1
cdr3_nt: TGTGCCAGCAGCCCTAAAAGACCTACAGGGGTGAACACTGAAGCTTTCTTT
cdr3_aa: CASSPKRPTGVNTEAFF

d_call: TRBD2
v_call: TRBV7-8
clone_size: -
j_call: TRBJ2-2
cdr3_nt: TGTGCCAGCAGCGCCTCTAGCGGAATACCTGGGGAGCTGTTTTTT
cdr3_aa: CASSASSGIPGELFF

d_call: TRBD2
v_call: TRBV9
clone_size: -
j_call: TRBJ2-5
cdr3_nt: TGTGCCAGCAACCCACACGAGGCGGGGGGATTCCAAGAGACCCAGTACTTC
cdr3_aa: CASNPHEAGGFQETQYF

d_call: -
v_call: TRBV5-1
clone_size: -
j_call: TRBJ2-1
cdr3_nt: TGCGCCAGCAGCTATATTAACAATGAGCAGTTCTTC
cdr3_aa: CASSYINNEQFF

d_call: -
v_call: TRBV7-8
clone_size: -
j_call: TRBJ2-7
cdr3_nt: TGTGCCAGCAGCCCGACCCGCTCCTACGAGCAGTACTTC
cdr3_aa: CASSPTRSYEQYF

d_call: TRBD2
v_call: TRBV2
clone_size: -
j_call: TRBJ2-1
cdr3_nt: TGTGCCAGCAGTGGAGGAGCGGGAGGGCCGATCTACAATGAGCAGTTCTTC
cdr3_aa: CASSGGAGGPIYNEQFF

d_call: -
v_call: TRBV28
clone_size: -
j_call: TRBJ2-7
cdr3_nt: TGTGCCAGCAGTTTGACGGCGGAAAACTACGAGCAGTACTTC
cdr3_aa: CASSLTAENYEQYF

d_call: -
v_call: TRBV6-5
clone_size: once
j_call: TRBJ2-1
cdr3_nt: TGTGCCAGCAGTTACGGGGTTTCGGATGAGCAGTTCTTC
cdr3_aa: CASSYGVSDEQFF

d_call: -
v_call: TRBV4-3
clone_size: once
j_call: TRBJ2-1
cdr3_nt: TGCGCCAGCAGCTTCCCGGGCCTAGGGGATGAGCAGTTCTTC
cdr3_aa: CASSFPGLGDEQFF